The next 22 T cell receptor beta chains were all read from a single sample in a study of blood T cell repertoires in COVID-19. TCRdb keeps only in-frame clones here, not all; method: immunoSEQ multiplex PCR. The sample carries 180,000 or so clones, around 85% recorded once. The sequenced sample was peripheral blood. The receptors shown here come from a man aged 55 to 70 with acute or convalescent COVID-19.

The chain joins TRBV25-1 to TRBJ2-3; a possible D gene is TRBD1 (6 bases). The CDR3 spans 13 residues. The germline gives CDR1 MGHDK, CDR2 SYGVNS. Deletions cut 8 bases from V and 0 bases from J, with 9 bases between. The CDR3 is CASRQESTDTQYF. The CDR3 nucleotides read TGTGCCAGCCGACAGGAGAGCACAGATACGCAGTATTTT.

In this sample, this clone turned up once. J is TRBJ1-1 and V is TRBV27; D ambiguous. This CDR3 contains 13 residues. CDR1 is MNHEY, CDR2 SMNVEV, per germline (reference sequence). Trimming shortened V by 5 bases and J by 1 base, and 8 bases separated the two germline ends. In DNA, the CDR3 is TGTGCCAGCAGTACGAGAGGGAACACTGAAGCTTTCTTT. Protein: CASSTRGNTEAFF.

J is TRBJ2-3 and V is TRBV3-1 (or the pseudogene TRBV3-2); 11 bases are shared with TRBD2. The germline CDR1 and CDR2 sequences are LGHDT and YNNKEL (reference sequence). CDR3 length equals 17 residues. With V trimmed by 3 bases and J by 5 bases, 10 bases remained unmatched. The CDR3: CASSQLRLAGTQDTQYF. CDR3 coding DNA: TGTGCCAGCAGCCAGCTACGACTAGCGGGAACCCAAGATACGCAGTATTTT.

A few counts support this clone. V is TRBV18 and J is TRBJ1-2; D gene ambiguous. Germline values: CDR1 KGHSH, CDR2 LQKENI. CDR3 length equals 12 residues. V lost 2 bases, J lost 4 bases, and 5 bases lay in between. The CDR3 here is CASSPGPYGYTF. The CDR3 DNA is TGTGCCAGCTCACCAGGGCCCTATGGCTACACCTTC.

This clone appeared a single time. The CDR3 reads CASSATSTISTDTQYF. The CDR3, as DNA: TGTGCCAGCAGCGCGACTAGCACGATTAGCACAGATACGCAGTATTTT. The chain couples TRBV9 to TRBJ2-3; 7 bases agree with TRBD2. The CDR3 contains 16 residues. CDR1 and CDR2 from the germline V gene are SGDLS and YYNGEE. V shed 3 bases and J 0 bases; nucleotides not matched to a gene: 7.

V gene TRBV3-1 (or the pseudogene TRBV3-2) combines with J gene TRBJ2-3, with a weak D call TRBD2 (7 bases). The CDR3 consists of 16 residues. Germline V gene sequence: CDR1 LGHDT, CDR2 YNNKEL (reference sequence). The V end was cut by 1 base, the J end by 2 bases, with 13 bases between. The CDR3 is CASSQAGGAFTDTQYF. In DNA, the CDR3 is TGTGCCAGCAGCCAAGCGGGGGGCGCCTTCACAGATACGCAGTATTTT.

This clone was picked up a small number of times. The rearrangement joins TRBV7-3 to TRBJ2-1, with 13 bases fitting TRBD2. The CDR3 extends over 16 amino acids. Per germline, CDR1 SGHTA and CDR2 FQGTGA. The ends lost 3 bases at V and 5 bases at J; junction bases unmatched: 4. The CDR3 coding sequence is TGTGCCAGCAGCTTTCGTGGGACTAGCGGGGACAATGAGCAGTTCTTC. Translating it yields CASSFRGTSGDNEQFF.

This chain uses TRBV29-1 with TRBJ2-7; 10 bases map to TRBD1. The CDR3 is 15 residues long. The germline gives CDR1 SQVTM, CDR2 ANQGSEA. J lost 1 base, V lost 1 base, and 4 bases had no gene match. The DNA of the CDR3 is TGCAGCGTTGAAGTCATGGACAGGGGGTCCTACGAGCAGTACTTC. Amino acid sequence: CSVEVMDRGSYEQYF.

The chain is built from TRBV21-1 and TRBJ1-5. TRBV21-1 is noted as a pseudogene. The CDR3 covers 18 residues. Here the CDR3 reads CASSKRFWGTYSNQPQHF. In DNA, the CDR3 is TGTGCCAGCAGCAAAAGGTTTTGGGGGACTTATAGCAATCAGCCCCAGCATTTT.

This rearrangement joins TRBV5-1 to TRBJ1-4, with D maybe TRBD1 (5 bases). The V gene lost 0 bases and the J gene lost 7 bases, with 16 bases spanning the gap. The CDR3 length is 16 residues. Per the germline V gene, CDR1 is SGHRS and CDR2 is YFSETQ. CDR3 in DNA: TGCGCCAGCAGCTTGGGTCAAGGGCAGGGAGGTGAAAAACTGTTTTTT. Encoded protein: CASSLGQGQGGEKLFF.

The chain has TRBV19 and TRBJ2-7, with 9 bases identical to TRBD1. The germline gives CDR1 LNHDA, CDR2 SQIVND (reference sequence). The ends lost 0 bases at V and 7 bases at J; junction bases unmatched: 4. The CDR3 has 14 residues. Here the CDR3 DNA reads TGTGCCAGTAGTATAGAGGGGACAGGGAATGAGCAGTACTTC. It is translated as CASSIEGTGNEQYF.

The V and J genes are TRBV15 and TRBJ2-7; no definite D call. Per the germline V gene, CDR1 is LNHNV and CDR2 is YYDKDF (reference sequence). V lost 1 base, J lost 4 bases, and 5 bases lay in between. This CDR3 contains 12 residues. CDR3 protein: CATSRGPYEQYF. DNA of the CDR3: TGTGCCACCAGCAGAGGTCCGTACGAGCAGTACTTC.

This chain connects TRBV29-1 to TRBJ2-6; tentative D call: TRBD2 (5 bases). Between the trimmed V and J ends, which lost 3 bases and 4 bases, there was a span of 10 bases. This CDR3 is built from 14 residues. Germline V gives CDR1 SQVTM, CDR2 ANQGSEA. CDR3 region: CSVDEGTGANVLTF. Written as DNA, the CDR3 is TGCAGCGTTGATGAGGGAACCGGGGCCAACGTCCTGACTTTC.

The CDR3 loop is CASRFSPAGWETPLHF. CDR3 nucleotides: TGCGCCAGCAGATTTTCTCCGGCTGGTTGGGAGACACCCCTCCACTTT. The rearrangement uses TRBV5-1 and TRBJ1-6; D gene unclear. The CDR3 consists of 16 residues. Germline V CDR1 and CDR2: SGHRS, YFSETQ. Trimming took 5 bases from V and 11 from J, leaving 23 bases between them.

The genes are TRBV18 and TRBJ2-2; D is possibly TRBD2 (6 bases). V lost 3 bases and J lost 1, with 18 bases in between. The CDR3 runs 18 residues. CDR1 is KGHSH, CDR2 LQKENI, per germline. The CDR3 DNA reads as TGTGCCAGCTCACCGCGTCTCGGAGCGGGTATGAACACCGGGGAGCTGTTTTTT. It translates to CASSPRLGAGMNTGELFF.

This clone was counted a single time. CDR3 region: CASSAPRTDEETQYF. CDR3 bases: TGTGCCAGCAGCGCCCCCAGGACAGATGAAGAGACCCAGTACTTC. This rearrangement joins TRBV5-6 to TRBJ2-5; maybe TRBD1 (6 bases). Germline V gene data show CDR1 as SGHDT and CDR2 as YYEEEE. The V end lost 4 bases, the J end lost 3 bases, and 16 bases lay between the germline ends. This CDR3 contains 15 residues.

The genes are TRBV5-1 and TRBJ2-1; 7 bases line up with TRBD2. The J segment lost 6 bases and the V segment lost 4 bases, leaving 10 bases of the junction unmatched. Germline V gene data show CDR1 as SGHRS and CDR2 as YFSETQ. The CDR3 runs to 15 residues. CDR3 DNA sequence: TGCGCCAGCAGCGGCGGGAGCGGGATTGCCAATGAGCAGTTCTTC. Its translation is CASSGGSGIANEQFF.

CDR3 sequence (DNA): TGTGCCAGCGGGGAGGGGTTATACGAGCAGTACTTC. Translated: CASGEGLYEQYF. This chain uses TRBV28 with TRBJ2-7; 7 bases fit TRBD2. V was pared by 8 bases and J by 4 bases, with 5 bases of the junction left unmatched. The CDR3 runs 12 residues. CDR1 and CDR2 from the germline V gene are MDHEN and SYDVKM.

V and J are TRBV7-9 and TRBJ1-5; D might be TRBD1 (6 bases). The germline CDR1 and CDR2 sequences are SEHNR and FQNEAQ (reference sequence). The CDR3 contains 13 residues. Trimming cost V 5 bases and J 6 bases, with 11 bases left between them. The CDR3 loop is CASSLDSGQPQHF. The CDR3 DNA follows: TGTGCCAGCAGCCTGGACAGCGGTCAGCCCCAGCATTTT.

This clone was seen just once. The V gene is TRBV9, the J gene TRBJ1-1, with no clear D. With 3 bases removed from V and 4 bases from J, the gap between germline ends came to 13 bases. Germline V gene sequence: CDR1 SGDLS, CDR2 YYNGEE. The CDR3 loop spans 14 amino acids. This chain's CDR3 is CASSGSGKATEAFF. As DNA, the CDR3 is TGTGCCAGCAGCGGCTCCGGGAAGGCCACTGAAGCTTTCTTT.

The CDR3 is CASSPGGGRDRYNEQFF. CDR3 DNA sequence: TGCGCCAGCAGCCCGGGGGGAGGGCGGGATCGGTACAATGAGCAGTTCTTC. This chain uses TRBV5-1 with TRBJ2-1; 7 bases fit TRBD2. Germline CDR1 and CDR2: SGHRS and YFSETQ. The CDR3 runs 17 residues. V was clipped by 4 bases and J by 4 bases; unmatched bases: 14. The entire variable domain, with the rest obtained from reference TRBV5-1 and TRBJ2-1, is as follows: KAGVTQTPRYLIKTRGQQVTLSCSPISGHRSVSWYQQTPGQGLQFLFEYFSETQRNKGNFPGRFSGRQFSNSRSEMNVSTLELGDSALYLCASSPGGGRDRYNEQFFGPGTRLTVL.

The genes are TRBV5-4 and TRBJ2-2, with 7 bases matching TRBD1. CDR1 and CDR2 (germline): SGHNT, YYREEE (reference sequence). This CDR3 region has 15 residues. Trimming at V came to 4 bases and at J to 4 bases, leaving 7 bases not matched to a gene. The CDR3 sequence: CASSPQGGITGELFF. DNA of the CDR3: TGTGCCAGCAGCCCCCAAGGGGGCATCACCGGGGAGCTGTTTTTT. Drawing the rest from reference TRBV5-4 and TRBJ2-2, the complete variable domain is ETGVTQSPTHLIKTRGQQVTLRCSSQSGHNTVSWYQQALGQGPQFIFQYYREEENGRGNFPPRFSGLQFPNYSSELNVNALELDDSALYLCASSPQGGITGELFFGEGSRLTVL.